This entry features one TCR beta chain sequence. This record comes from a study of blood T cell repertoires in COVID-19. Overall study context: From T cells, B-cell-depleted T cells, or PBMCs came the material, which was cDNA or gDNA.

Assay used: immunoSEQ multiplex PCR; TCRdb lists only in-frame clones, some missing. The table lists 100,000 to 150,000 clones, 80% to 85% of them singletons. The CDR3 sequence is 16 residues long. The chain employs TRBV21-1 and TRBJ2-5; TRBD1 is the table's D call and was not checked against the DNA. TRBV21-1 is a recognized pseudogene. The TCR originated in a woman aged 50 to 60 with acute or convalescent COVID-19. Sequencing was done on a sample of peripheral blood. CDR3 sequence reads: CASSPWTGEYQETQYF. CDR3 bases: TGTGCCAGCAGCCCTTGGACAGGAGAGTACCAAGAGACCCAGTACTTC.